This T cell receptor beta chain was found in a study of CXCR3-negative and CXCR3-positive naive CD8 T cells. Study as a whole: The libraries together contributed some 140 million TRB reads, each supplying about 1.5 +/- 0.3 million. Study-wide points: The level of CXCR3 expression partially decreased after cryopreservation; the majority of assays used fresh PBMCs. Naive CXCR3-negative cells resembled naive CXCR3-positive cells in TRBV-TRBJ usage; memory cells differed. CXCR3-positive naive cells had more hydrophobic TRB CDR3s than CXCR3-negative naive cells. Both of the naive subsets showed about the same high diversity, but memory CD8+ cells had much less.

Germline V CDR1 and CDR2: DFQATT, SNEGSKA (reference sequence). The CDR3 length is 14 residues. Regarding this clonotype: The antigen remains undetermined.

Libraries were UMI-labeled 5' RACE TRB cDNA. TCRdb reprocessed the 5' RACE reads and reports one entry per CDR3 protein, with no DNA. The sample table includes 100,000 to 150,000 distinct CDR3 sequences. The rearrangement uses TRBV20-1 and TRBJ1-1; TCRdb selects TRBD1, and the lack of DNA leaves this call unchecked. The sequencing sample was made of naive CXCR3+ CD8+ T cells from blood. Subset of the sample: CD45RO-CCR7+CD27+CD95- naive CD8+ T cells expressing CXCR3 (TNR3+). This TCR came from a human donor in good health. Some clones in this sample may be carry-over from other donors' samples. The CDR3: CSALRDRGLRVAFF.